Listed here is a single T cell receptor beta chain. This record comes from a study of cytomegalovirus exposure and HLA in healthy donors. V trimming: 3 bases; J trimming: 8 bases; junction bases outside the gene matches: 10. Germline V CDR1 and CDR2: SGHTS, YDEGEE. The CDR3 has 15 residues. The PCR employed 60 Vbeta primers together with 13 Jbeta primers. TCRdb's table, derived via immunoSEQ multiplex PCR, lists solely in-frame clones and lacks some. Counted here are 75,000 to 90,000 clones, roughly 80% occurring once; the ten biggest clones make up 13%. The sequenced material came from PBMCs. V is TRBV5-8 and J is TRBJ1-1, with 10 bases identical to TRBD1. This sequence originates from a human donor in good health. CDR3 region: CASSWIRDRGYEAFF. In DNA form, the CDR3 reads TGTGCCAGCAGCTGGATCCGGGACAGGGGCTACGAAGCTTTCTTT.